This TCR beta chain was captured by sequencing in a study of T-cell reconstitution after alpha-beta-depleted transplantation in children. Study-wide points: From surviving recipient T cells and thymic progenitors came the high day-60 TCRbeta diversity observed in some patients. At the one-year point after transplant, T-cell counts and TCRbeta diversity were found to come mostly from T cells that had been newly produced.

A remark on this clonotype: Its target is unknown.

V was cut by 0 bases and J by 0 bases, with 9 bases left in between. The CDR3 is 16 residues long. Per germline, CDR1 ENHRY and CDR2 SYGVKD. Unique molecular identifiers tagged the TCRbeta library. TCRdb used MiXCR to reprocess the PCR reads, holding one entry per CDR3 protein. The data show approximately 1,000,000 distinct CDR3 sequences, about 29% seen once. This TCR was recovered from a boy in the first two years of life who had a stem cell transplant for SCID, so the T cells may come from the graft donor. This rearrangement joins TRBV10-3 to TRBJ1-3, with D uncertain. The material was PBMCs, mostly from graft donor cells, obtained 360 days after TCRalphabeta/CD19-depleted stem cell transplant. This CDR3 is CAISESSTRSGNTIYF. CDR3 coding DNA: TGTGCCATCAGTGAGTCTTCCACTCGCTCTGGAAACACCATATATTTT.